The 8 T cell receptor beta chains reported below all come from one sample, sequenced in a study of shared T cell receptors in the human thymus. Profiling relied on immunoSEQ multiplex PCR, and the TCRdb table lists in-frame clones only, not all of them. Among around 67,000 clones listed, about 95% were seen once. Sequencing was done on a sample of thymocytes. The receptors were sampled from a human donor.

The rearrangement links TRBV7-3 to TRBJ2-7; the D is unclear. This CDR3 has 13 residues. Trimming removed 7 bases at V and 2 bases at J, with 12 bases between. Germline-derived CDR1 and CDR2 are SGHTA and FQGTGA. CDR3 DNA sequence: TGTGCCAGCAACCCGTGTAACCCCTACGAGCAGTACTTC. It is translated as CASNPCNPYEQYF.

This clone came up once. The gene calls are TRBV6-1 and TRBJ1-1; D uncertain. The CDR3 is 15 amino acids. CDR1 is MNHNS, CDR2 SASEGT, per germline. V dropped 6 bases and J dropped 2 bases, with 16 bases sitting between them. DNA of the CDR3: TGTGCCAGCAGCCCCCGCCGGTACGTCAACACTGAAGCTTTCTTT. This sequence encodes CASSPRRYVNTEAFF.

The CDR3 reads CASSQDERSPLHF. DNA for the CDR3: TGCGCCAGCAGCCAAGATGAAAGGTCACCCCTCCACTTT. The chain links TRBV4-1 to TRBJ1-6, with D hard to call. Between the trimmed V and J ends, which lost 0 bases and 10 bases, there was a span of 7 bases. Germline V gives CDR1 MGHRA, CDR2 YSYEKL. This CDR3 has 13 residues.

The chain links TRBV7-2 to TRBJ1-2; possible D gene TRBD1, 6 bases. V shed 5 bases and J shed 0 bases, with 22 bases lying between them. This CDR3 is built from 18 residues. Germline V gene lookup returns CDR1 SGHTA and CDR2 FQGNSA. CDR3 coding DNA: TGTGCCAGCAGCCCCCTCGGAGGCGGGACACACTCTAACTATGGCTACACCTTC. Its protein product is CASSPLGGGTHSNYGYTF.

The chain links TRBV25-1 to TRBJ2-2; D unclear. V was shortened by 5 bases and J by 0 bases, with 10 bases between the two germline ends. The germline V gene has CDR1 MGHDK and CDR2 SYGVNS. The CDR3 is made up of 15 amino acids. This CDR3 is CASSIGNTNTGELFF. CDR3 coding DNA: TGTGCCAGCAGTATCGGAAATACGAACACCGGGGAGCTGTTTTTT.

The count of this clone is one. The chain employs TRBV7-6 and TRBJ2-5; a weak D match, TRBD1 (6 bases). V dropped 5 bases and J dropped 1 base, with 14 bases sitting between them. The CDR3 runs to 15 residues. Germline CDR1 and CDR2: SGHVS and FNYEAQ. CDR3 amino acids: CASSPEDSRQETQYF. The CDR3 bases are TGTGCCAGCAGCCCAGAGGACAGTCGCCAAGAGACCCAGTACTTC.

The genes are TRBV7-8 and TRBJ1-5; possible D gene TRBD1, 6 bases. Per germline, CDR1 SGHVS and CDR2 FQNEAQ. V lost 1 base, J lost 2 bases, and 15 bases lay in between. This CDR3 is built from 17 residues. The CDR3 DNA is TGTGCCAGCAGCTTAGTCTATACGGCAGGGGGCAATCAGCCCCAGCATTTT. It translates to CASSLVYTAGGNQPQHF.

This sequence joins TRBV7-8 and TRBJ2-2, with D perhaps matching TRBD2 (5 bases). The CDR3 is made up of 15 amino acids. The ends were cut back, 0 bases at V and 1 base at J, with 6 bases in the middle. CDR1 and CDR2 (germline): SGHVS, FQNEAQ. The CDR3 nucleotides read TGTGCCAGCAGCTTAGCAGGACTGAACACCGGGGAGCTGTTTTTT. Its protein product is CASSLAGLNTGELFF.